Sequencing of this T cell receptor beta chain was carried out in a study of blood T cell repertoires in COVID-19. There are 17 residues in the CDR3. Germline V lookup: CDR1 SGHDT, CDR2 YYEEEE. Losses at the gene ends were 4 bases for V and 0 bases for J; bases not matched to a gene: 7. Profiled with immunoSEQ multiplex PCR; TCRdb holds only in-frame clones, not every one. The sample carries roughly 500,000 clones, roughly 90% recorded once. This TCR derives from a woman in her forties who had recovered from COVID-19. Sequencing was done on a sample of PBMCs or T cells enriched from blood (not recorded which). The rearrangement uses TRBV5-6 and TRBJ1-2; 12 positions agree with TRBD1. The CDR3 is CASSQPGQGAPNYGYTF. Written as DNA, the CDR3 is TGTGCCAGCAGCCAGCCGGGACAGGGGGCGCCTAACTATGGCTACACCTTC.